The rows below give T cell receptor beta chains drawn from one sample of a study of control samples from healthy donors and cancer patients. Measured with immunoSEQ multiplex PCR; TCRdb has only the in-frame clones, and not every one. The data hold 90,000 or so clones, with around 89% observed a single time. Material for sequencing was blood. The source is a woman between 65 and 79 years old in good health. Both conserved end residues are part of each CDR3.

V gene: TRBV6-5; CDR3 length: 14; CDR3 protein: CASTQDRGGSPLHF
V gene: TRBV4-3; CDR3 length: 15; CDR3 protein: CASSQDSGRIDEQFF
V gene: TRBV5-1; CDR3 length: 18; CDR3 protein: CASSLGVGGFYSNQPQHF
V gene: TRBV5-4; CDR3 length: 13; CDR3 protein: CASSPTRDTEAFF
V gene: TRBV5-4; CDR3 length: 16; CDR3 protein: CASRQDLNGRTDTQYF
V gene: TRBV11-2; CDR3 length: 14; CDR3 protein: CASSRGGTGNTIYF
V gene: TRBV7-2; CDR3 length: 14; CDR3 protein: CASSLKRGLIEAFF
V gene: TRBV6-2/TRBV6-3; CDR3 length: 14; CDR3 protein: CASSPRTSRREQYF
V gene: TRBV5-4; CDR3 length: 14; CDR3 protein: CASSQPGGVEEQYF
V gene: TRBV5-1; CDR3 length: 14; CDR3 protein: CASSLGQRNTEAFF
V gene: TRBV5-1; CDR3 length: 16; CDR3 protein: CASSLLTAGAQETQYF
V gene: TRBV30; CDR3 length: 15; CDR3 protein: CAWSEDRNYNSPLHF
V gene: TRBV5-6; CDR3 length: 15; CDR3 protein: CASSLGAGRNSPLHF
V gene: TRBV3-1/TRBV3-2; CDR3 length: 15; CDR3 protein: CASSLQGASGNTIYF